These 11 T cell receptor beta chains originate from one sample sequenced in a study of shared clonotypes between healthy human individuals. TCRdb keeps only in-frame clones here, not all; method: immunoSEQ multiplex PCR. The sample has about 1.1 million clones, approximately 80% seen once; the top ten hold 0.5% to 0.6%. The sequencing sample was made of memory CD4+ T cells from PBMCs. Sample subset: CD45RA-negative fraction. The receptors here all came from a young man in good health. Some clones in this sample may be carry-over from other donors' samples.

The chain couples TRBV11-1 to TRBJ2-2; the D is unclear. Germline-derived CDR1 and CDR2 are SGHAT and FQDESV (reference sequence). CDR3 size: 13 residues. The ends were cut back, 5 bases at V and 8 bases at J, with 12 bases in the middle. CDR3 sequence reads: CASSPSLSGELFF. Here the CDR3 DNA reads TGTGCCAGCAGCCCCTCCCTTTCGGGGGAGCTGTTTTTT.

V usage is TRBV5-1 and J usage is TRBJ2-1; possibly TRBD1 for D (6 bases). V lost 5 bases, J lost 3 bases, and 21 bases lay in between. CDR1 SGHRS and CDR2 YFSETQ come from the germline V gene. This CDR3 spans 17 amino acids. The CDR3 sequence is CASRPILTGTNYNEQFF. CDR3 nucleotides: TGCGCCAGCAGACCCATACTAACCGGGACAAACTACAATGAGCAGTTCTTC.

This clone has only one observation. This chain links TRBV10-3 with TRBJ2-3; the match to TRBD2 covers 13 bases. CDR3 length: 16 residues. Trimming took 4 bases from V and 2 from J; bases not matched to a gene: 3. Germline loops: CDR1 ENHRY, CDR2 SYGVKD. Here the CDR3 reads CAISGTSGRTTDTQYF. The CDR3 nucleotides are TGTGCCATCAGTGGGACTAGCGGGAGAACCACAGATACGCAGTATTTT.

The chain links TRBV6-6 to TRBJ2-3; D may be TRBD1 (5 bases). The CDR3 consists of 11 residues. V lost 5 bases to trimming and J lost 10 bases, with 10 bases between them. Germline loops: CDR1 MNHNY, CDR2 SVGAGI (reference sequence). CDR3 nucleotide sequence: TGTGCCAGCAGTCCAGGGCACCCGCAGTATTTT. Its protein is CASSPGHPQYF.

J is TRBJ1-2 and V is TRBV2; D remains unclear. The CDR3 covers 14 residues. Trimming left V 2 bases short and J 8 bases short, with 15 bases between. From germline, CDR1 is SNHLY and CDR2 FYNNEI. CDR3 coding DNA: TGTGCCAGCAGTGAATCTGGGGTCCCCTACGGCTACACCTTC. It encodes CASSESGVPYGYTF.

The genes are TRBV2 and TRBJ1-1, with 7 nucleotides matching TRBD1. CDR3 size: 14 residues. Trimming removed 5 bases from V and 0 bases from J; junction bases left unmatched: 3. Per germline, CDR1 SNHLY and CDR2 FYNNEI. In DNA form, the CDR3 reads TGTGCCAGCAGTACGACAGGGCTGAACACTGAAGCTTTCTTT. It translates to CASSTTGLNTEAFF.

This chain links TRBV7-2 with TRBJ2-5, with D unresolved. Trimming shortened V by 4 bases and J by 2 bases, and 8 bases separated the two germline ends. Looked up from germline, CDR1 is SGHTA and CDR2 is FQGNSA. The CDR3 length is 13 residues. As DNA, the CDR3 is TGTGCCAGCAGCTCGGGCAGTCAAGAGACCCAGTACTTC. This encodes CASSSGSQETQYF. The full variable domain, with the rest looked up from reference TRBV7-2 and TRBJ2-5, is GAGVSQSPSNKVTEKGKDVELRCDPISGHTALYWYRQSLGQGLEFLIYFQGNSAPDKSGLPSDRFSAERTGGSVSTLTIQRTQQEDSAVYLCASSSGSQETQYFGPGTRLLVL.

This clone was picked up one time. Additional DNA sequences in this sample encode the identical CDR3. The gene calls are TRBV28 and TRBJ2-3; either TRBD1 or TRBD2 may fit D (5 bases each). The length of the CDR3 is 13 residues. Per germline, CDR1 MDHEN and CDR2 SYDVKM. The V gene lost 5 bases and the J gene lost 6 bases, with 12 bases spanning the gap. In DNA, the CDR3 is TGTGCCAGCAGTCCCCCGGGGACGGATACGCAGTATTTT. Protein product: CASSPPGTDTQYF.

The V gene is TRBV7-3, the J gene TRBJ2-1; 8 bases match TRBD1. V dropped 5 bases and J dropped 6; count of bases not matched to a gene: 6. Germline assignment: CDR1 SGHTA and CDR2 FQGTGA. CDR3 size: 14 residues. The CDR3 nucleotides read TGTGCCAGCAGCCCACGGACAGGGACCAATGAGCAGTTCTTC. It encodes CASSPRTGTNEQFF.

The V call is TRBV6-1, the J call TRBJ2-5, with TRBD2 identical over 7 bases. This CDR3 comprises 15 residues. The junction had 8 bases not matched to a gene; V was cut back by 2 bases and J by 5 bases. Per germline, CDR1 MNHNS and CDR2 SASEGT. CDR3 residues: CASSELFGAGETQYF. CDR3 nucleotide sequence: TGTGCCAGCAGTGAACTGTTCGGAGCGGGGGAGACCCAGTACTTC.

The chain joins TRBV9 to TRBJ2-3; D not resolved. The CDR3 is made up of 16 amino acids. Trimming shortened V by 0 bases and J by 2 bases, and 13 bases separated the two germline ends. CDR1 is SGDLS and CDR2 is YYNGEE in the germline V gene. CDR3 bases: TGTGCCAGCAGCGTAGGCGTCAACTTTTACACAGATACGCAGTATTTT. It codes for CASSVGVNFYTDTQYF.